This T cell receptor (beta chain) was profiled in a study of radiation and T cells in renal cell carcinoma. Whole-study findings and limits: No pretreatment tumor biopsies were available for baseline clonotypes.

Clones were read by immunoSEQ multiplex PCR, and TCRdb kept only the in-frame ones, dropping some. The profile covers approximately 150,000 clones, with approximately 86% appearing a single time and 17% taken by the ten largest. About this clone itself: As yet, its antigen is unknown.

The sample's time point: blood 4 weeks post-SBRT, at nephrectomy. Treatment denoted: 15 Gy SBRT to primary tumor, nephrectomy 4 weeks later. Nephrectomy followed 15 Gy stereotactic body radiation by 4 weeks. After SBRT, blood was collected at 2 and 4 weeks, plus baseline. The patient's renal cell carcinoma had clear cell pathology. V lost 8 bases, J lost 6 bases, and 5 bases lay in between. Germline V gene data show CDR1 as MGHDK and CDR2 as SYGVNS. The CDR3 extends over 10 amino acids. The sample here was blood, taken from a patient whose treatment included radiotherapy and nephrectomy. The chain employs TRBV25-1 and TRBJ1-3; unclear D gene. This TCR was recovered from a woman aged 45-65 years with renal cell carcinoma. In nucleotides, the CDR3 is TGTGCCAGCGGCCTAAACACCATATATTTT. As protein: CASGLNTIYF.